These 20 T cell receptor beta chains came from one sample sequenced in a study of T cell responses to AZD1222 COVID-19 vaccine. Profiling relied on immunoSEQ multiplex PCR, and the TCRdb table lists in-frame clones only, not all of them. Of roughly 93,000 clones in the sample, roughly nine tenths were seen once. Source: peripheral blood, taken 28 days after the second AZD1222 dose. The source is an adult who received the AZD1222 COVID-19 vaccine.

This clone was observed a handful of times. The chain is built from TRBV27 and TRBJ1-3; tentatively, D is TRBD1 (6 bases). Germline lookup yields CDR1 MNHEY and CDR2 SMNVEV (reference sequence). The CDR3 has 15 amino acids. Trimming removed 0 bases at V and 4 bases at J, with 10 bases between. The CDR3 DNA reads as TGTGCCAGCAGTTTATCAGGGGGTCAAGGAAACACCATATATTTT. Protein: CASSLSGGQGNTIYF.

The chain is built from TRBV7-6 and TRBJ2-7; tentative D call: TRBD2 (5 bases). V was shortened by 0 bases and J by 5 bases, with 8 bases between the two germline ends. Germline values: CDR1 SGHVS, CDR2 FNYEAQ. The CDR3 totals 13 residues. Written as DNA, the CDR3 is TGTGCCAGCAGCTTAGCGCCGGGAAACGAGCAGTACGTC. This codes for CASSLAPGNEQYV.

This chain joins TRBV12-3 or TRBV12-4 and TRBJ1-1, with D tentatively TRBD1 (5 bases). Trimming left V 3 bases short and J 6 bases short, with 8 bases between. The CDR3 runs 12 residues. CDR3 sequence reads: CASSLGGSEAFF. CDR3 nucleotides: TGTGCCAGCAGTTTGGGGGGGTCTGAAGCTTTCTTT.

The V and J genes are TRBV2 and TRBJ1-2; no definite D call. Germline CDR1 is SNHLY and CDR2 is FYNNEI. The CDR3 spans 14 residues. V was trimmed by 1 base and J by 8 bases, leaving 14 bases between them. Here the CDR3 DNA reads TGTGCCAGCAGTGAAGACGGTTTTTTGGGCGGCTACACCTTC. Protein product: CASSEDGFLGGYTF.

The chain couples TRBV4-2 to TRBJ2-7; tentatively, D is TRBD1 (6 bases). The length of the CDR3 is 14 residues. The germline V and J ends were trimmed by 0 bases and 7 bases, with 13 bases remaining between them. Germline V gene sequence: CDR1 LGHNA, CDR2 YNFKEQ. The DNA for the CDR3 is TGTGCCAGCAGCCAAGACCCCACAGGGTTTGAGCAGTACTTC. Translated, it gives CASSQDPTGFEQYF.

The chain couples TRBV5-1 to TRBJ2-5, with 9 bases fitting TRBD1. Germline V gene sequence: CDR1 SGHRS, CDR2 YFSETQ. J was trimmed by 4 bases and V by 4 bases; bases with no gene match: 5. The CDR3 contains 14 residues. CDR3 nucleotide sequence: TGCGCCAGCAGCCCCCAGGGACAGGGAGAGACCCAGTACTTC. Protein product: CASSPQGQGETQYF. Full variable domain (remainder filled in from reference TRBV5-1 and TRBJ2-5): KAGVTQTPRYLIKTRGQQVTLSCSPISGHRSVSWYQQTPGQGLQFLFEYFSETQRNKGNFPGRFSGRQFSNSRSEMNVSTLELGDSALYLCASSPQGQGETQYFGPGTRLLVL.

This rearrangement joins TRBV29-1 to TRBJ2-2, with 7 bases that match TRBD2. The V segment lost 6 bases and the J segment 1 base; nucleotides outside the gene matches: 2. The germline CDR1 and CDR2 sequences are SQVTM and ANQGSEA. This CDR3 comprises 13 residues. DNA for the CDR3: TGCAGCGTGGCGGGGGAGAACACCGGGGAGCTGTTTTTT. It specifies CSVAGENTGELFF.

For the CDR3, the DNA is TGTGCCAGCAGCTTAGACCCGGGACGGCACTATGGCTACACCTTC. Its protein product is CASSLDPGRHYGYTF. The chain couples TRBV7-2 to TRBJ1-2; D may be TRBD1 (5 bases). Trimming removed 1 base at V and 3 bases at J, with 12 bases between. The CDR3 covers 15 residues. Looked up from germline, CDR1 is SGHTA and CDR2 is FQGNSA.

The V gene is TRBV11-1, the J gene TRBJ2-1, with 8 bases that match TRBD1. The germline V gene has CDR1 SGHAT and CDR2 FQDESV (reference sequence). CDR3 size: 13 residues. Trimming cost V 5 bases and J 5 bases; bases outside gene matches: 2. Written as DNA, the CDR3 is TGTGCCAGCAGCCCGACAGGGGACAATGAGCAGTTCTTC. Translated: CASSPTGDNEQFF.

The chain has TRBV5-1 and TRBJ2-7, with TRBD1 identical over 8 bases. The CDR3 is made up of 13 amino acids. J was trimmed by 5 bases and V by 6 bases; bases with no gene match: 7. From germline, CDR1 is SGHRS and CDR2 YFSETQ. CDR3 residues: CASNDGTGNEQYF. CDR3 bases: TGCGCCAGCAACGACGGGACAGGTAACGAGCAGTACTTC.

V and J are TRBV15 and TRBJ1-2; D is undetermined. The CDR3 runs to 13 residues. Germline assignment: CDR1 LNHNV and CDR2 YYDKDF (reference sequence). Deletions cut 3 bases from V and 3 bases from J, with 8 bases between. This chain's CDR3 is CATSRDGDYGYTF. In DNA form, the CDR3 reads TGTGCCACCAGCAGGGACGGAGACTATGGCTACACCTTC.

The chain carries TRBV5-4 and TRBJ2-2; unclear D gene. V was shortened by 4 bases and J by 0 bases, with 13 bases between the two germline ends. CDR1 is SGHNT, CDR2 YYREEE, per germline (reference sequence). The CDR3 is 16 amino acids. CDR3 DNA sequence: TGTGCCAGCAGCCCATCACAGTTCGCGAACACCGGGGAGCTGTTTTTT. Translated, it gives CASSPSQFANTGELFF.

The CDR3 loop is CASSSGTSGGGYTF. In DNA form, the CDR3 reads TGTGCCAGCAGTTCGGGGACGTCCGGAGGGGGCTACACCTTC. The gene calls are TRBV6-5 and TRBJ1-2; perhaps TRBD1 as D (5 bases). With 4 bases removed from V and 8 bases from J, the gap between germline ends came to 17 bases. The CDR3 spans 14 residues. The V gene's germline CDR1 is MNHEY and CDR2 SVGAGI.

The rearrangement links TRBV7-3 to TRBJ1-2, with 8 nucleotides matching TRBD1. The germline CDR1 and CDR2 sequences are SGHTA and FQGTGA. CDR3 length: 14 amino acids. After removal of 5 bases from V and 6 bases from J, the junction contained 8 bases not matched to a gene. The CDR3 nucleotides are TGTGCCAGCAGCCCCCAGGGGGCCCTGGATGGCTACACCTTC. It codes for CASSPQGALDGYTF. Full variable domain (outside the CDR3, taken from reference TRBV7-3 and TRBJ1-2): GAGVSQTPSNKVTEKGKYVELRCDPISGHTALYWYRQSLGQGPEFLIYFQGTGAADDSGLPNDRFFAVRPEGSVSTLKIQRTERGDSAVYLCASSPQGALDGYTFGSGTRLTVV.

V is TRBV28 and J is TRBJ2-1; D could derive from TRBD1 or TRBD2 (5 bases each). The CDR3 runs 16 residues. V gave up 5 bases and J gave up 6 bases, with 20 bases separating them. Germline assignment: CDR1 MDHEN and CDR2 SYDVKM. The CDR3: CASSRPGRTLLNEQFF. CDR3 nucleotides: TGTGCCAGCAGTCGTCCGGGACGGACGCTACTCAATGAGCAGTTCTTC.

As regards this clone: Compared with germline, one end of the junction differs, possibly owing to a read error. The chain carries TRBV6-5 and TRBJ2-1; no clear D gene. Looked up from germline, CDR1 is MNHEY and CDR2 is SVGAGI. The CDR3 totals 14 residues. The CDR3 nucleotides read TGTGCCAGCAGTGACTCTGGAACCTACAATGAGCAGTTCTTC. Protein sequence: CASSDSGTYNEQFF.

The rearrangement uses TRBV29-1 and TRBJ2-7; D is uncertain. V dropped 7 bases and J dropped 2 bases, with 18 bases sitting between them. The CDR3 totals 14 residues. The germline gives CDR1 SQVTM, CDR2 ANQGSEA. CDR3 loop: CSAENPGPTYEQYF. For the CDR3, the DNA is TGCAGCGCCGAAAACCCCGGACCTACCTACGAGCAGTACTTC.

This clone was seen only a few times. CDR3 coding DNA: TGTGCCTGGATCCCGACAGGGGTAAGCACAGATACGCAGTATTTT. This encodes CAWIPTGVSTDTQYF. The chain has TRBV30 and TRBJ2-3, with TRBD1 identical over 8 bases. With 4 bases clipped from V and 0 bases from J, the junction kept 6 bases outside the gene matches. CDR1 and CDR2 from the germline V gene are GTSNPN and SVGIG (reference sequence). CDR3 length: 15 residues.

The chain is built from TRBV5-4 and TRBJ1-3; D gene uncertain. CDR3 size: 17 residues. Trimming left V 0 bases short and J 0 bases short, with 13 bases between. Germline values: CDR1 SGHNT, CDR2 YYREEE (reference sequence). This chain's CDR3 is CASSLGGPVNSGNTIYF. CDR3 DNA: TGTGCCAGCAGCTTGGGGGGTCCCGTCAACTCTGGAAACACCATATATTTT. Filled out from reference TRBV5-4 and TRBJ1-3, the complete variable domain reads ETGVTQSPTHLIKTRGQQVTLRCSSQSGHNTVSWYQQALGQGPQFIFQYYREEENGRGNFPPRFSGLQFPNYSSELNVNALELDDSALYLCASSLGGPVNSGNTIYFGEGSWLTVV.

This clone was detected once. The chain employs TRBV6-1 and TRBJ1-6; D remains unclear. This CDR3 is built from 16 residues. Trimming took off 0 bases at V and 3 bases at J, with 9 bases between the two ends. Germline V gene data show CDR1 as MNHNS and CDR2 as SASEGT. The CDR3 protein is CASSEADTVYNSPLHF. The CDR3 coding sequence is TGTGCCAGCAGTGAAGCGGATACAGTCTATAATTCACCCCTCCACTTT.